Listed here is a single T cell receptor (beta chain). The junction had 6 bases not matched to a gene; V was cut back by 8 bases and J by 0 bases. CDR1 is SGHTA, CDR2 FQGNSA, per germline. The CDR3 totals 14 residues. These data come from a study of cytomegalovirus exposure and HLA in healthy donors. PCR employed 60 Vbeta and 13 Jbeta primers. Measured with immunoSEQ multiplex PCR; TCRdb has only the in-frame clones, and not every one. The sample includes some 130,000 clones, 65% to 80% seen only once; the top ten take 8.8%. The clonotype comes from a woman between 45 and 60 years old in good health and CMV-seropositive. The chain links TRBV7-2 to TRBJ2-7; the match to TRBD2 covers 8 bases. What was sequenced was PBMCs. CDR3 in amino acids: CASRGGASSYEQYF. CDR3 coding DNA: TGTGCCAGCCGGGGGGGGGCTAGCTCCTACGAGCAGTACTTC.